Sequencing of this T cell receptor (beta chain) was carried out in a study of CD8 T cells in ankylosing spondylitis. Points from the study as a whole: Some of the motif variants had earlier been found in reactive arthritis patients' fluid and blood. A TCR beta motif of 7 to 9 highly homologous variants seemed to mark ankylosing spondylitis blood. Relatively scarce in peripheral blood, disease-linked clones were CD8+. Reports say disease-linked clones showed up significantly more in matched ankylosing spondylitis synovial fluid.

Note on this clonotype: Antigen unknown.

V gave up 4 bases and J gave up 3 bases, with 11 bases separating them. The germline V gene has CDR1 KGHDR and CDR2 SFDVKD. This CDR3 is built from 15 residues. TCRdb re-called the 5' RACE reads with MiXCR, one entry per CDR3 protein. The data show approximately 500,000 distinct CDR3 sequences, approximately 12% seen once. Sequencing was carried out using blood, either unsorted or a sorted T cell fraction (not recorded which). The TCR originated in a male donor with ankylosing spondylitis. This sequence joins TRBV24-1 and TRBJ2-2; TRBD2 is a possible D gene (6 bases). DNA of the CDR3: TGTGCCACCAGTGACCAGGGACTGTACACCGGGGAGCTGTTTTTT. It is translated as CATSDQGLYTGELFF.